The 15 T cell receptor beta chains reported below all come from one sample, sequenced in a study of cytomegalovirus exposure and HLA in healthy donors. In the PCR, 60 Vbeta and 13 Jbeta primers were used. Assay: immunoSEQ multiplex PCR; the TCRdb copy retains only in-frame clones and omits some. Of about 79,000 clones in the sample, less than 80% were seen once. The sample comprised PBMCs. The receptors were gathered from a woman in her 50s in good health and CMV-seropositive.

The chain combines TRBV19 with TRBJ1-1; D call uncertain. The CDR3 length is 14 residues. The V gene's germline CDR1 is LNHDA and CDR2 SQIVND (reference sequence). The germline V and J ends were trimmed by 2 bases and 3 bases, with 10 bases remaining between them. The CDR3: CASSISSVDTEAFF. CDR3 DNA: TGTGCCAGTAGTATAAGTTCGGTGGACACTGAAGCTTTCTTT.

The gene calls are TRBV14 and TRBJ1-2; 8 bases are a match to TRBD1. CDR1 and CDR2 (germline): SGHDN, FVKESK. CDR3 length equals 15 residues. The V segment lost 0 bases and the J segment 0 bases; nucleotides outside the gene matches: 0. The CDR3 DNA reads TGTGCCAGCAGCCAAGAGGACAGGGCTAACTATGGCTACACCTTC. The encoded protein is CASSQEDRANYGYTF.

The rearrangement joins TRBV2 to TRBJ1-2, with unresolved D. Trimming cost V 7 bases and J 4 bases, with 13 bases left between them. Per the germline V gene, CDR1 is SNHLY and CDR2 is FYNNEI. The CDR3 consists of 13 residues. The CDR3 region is CASIVGGSYGYTF. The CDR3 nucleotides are TGTGCCAGCATCGTCGGAGGGAGCTATGGCTACACCTTC.

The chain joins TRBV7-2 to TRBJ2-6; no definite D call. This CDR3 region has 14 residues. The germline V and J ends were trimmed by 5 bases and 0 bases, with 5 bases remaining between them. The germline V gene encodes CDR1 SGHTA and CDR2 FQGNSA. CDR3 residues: CASSRLSGANVLTF. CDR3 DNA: TGTGCCAGCAGCAGACTCTCTGGGGCCAACGTCCTGACTTTC. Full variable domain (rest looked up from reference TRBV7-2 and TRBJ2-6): GAGVSQSPSNKVTEKGKDVELRCDPISGHTALYWYRQSLGQGLEFLIYFQGNSAPDKSGLPSDRFSAERTGGSVSTLTIQRTQQEDSAVYLCASSRLSGANVLTFGAGSRLTVL.

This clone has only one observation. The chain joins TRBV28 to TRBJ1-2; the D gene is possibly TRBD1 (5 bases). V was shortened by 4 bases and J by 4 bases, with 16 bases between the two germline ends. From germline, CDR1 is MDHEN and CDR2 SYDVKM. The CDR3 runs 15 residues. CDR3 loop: CASSSPQGWVYGYTF. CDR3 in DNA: TGTGCCAGCAGTTCTCCTCAGGGTTGGGTCTATGGCTACACCTTC.

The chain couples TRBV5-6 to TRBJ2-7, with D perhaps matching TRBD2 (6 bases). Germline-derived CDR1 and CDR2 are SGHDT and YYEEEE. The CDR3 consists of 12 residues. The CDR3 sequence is CASSLGTAGLQV. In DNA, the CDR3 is TGTGCCAGCAGCTTGGGGACGGCGGGACTTCAGGTC.

Written as DNA, the CDR3 is TGTGCCAGCTCCCCAGGCTCCCCAGAGACCCAGTACTTC. Translated, it gives CASSPGSPETQYF. This rearrangement joins TRBV25-1 to TRBJ2-5; D gene ambiguous. Trimming removed 8 bases from V and 4 bases from J, with 14 bases in between. This CDR3 contains 13 residues. CDR1 MGHDK and CDR2 SYGVNS come from the germline V gene.

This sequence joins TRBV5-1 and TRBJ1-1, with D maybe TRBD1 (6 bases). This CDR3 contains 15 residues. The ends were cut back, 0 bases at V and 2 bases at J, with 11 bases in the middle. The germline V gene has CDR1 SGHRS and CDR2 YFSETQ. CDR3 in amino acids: CASSLVRGGNTEAFF. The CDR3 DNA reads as TGCGCCAGCAGCTTGGTGAGAGGGGGAAACACTGAAGCTTTCTTT.

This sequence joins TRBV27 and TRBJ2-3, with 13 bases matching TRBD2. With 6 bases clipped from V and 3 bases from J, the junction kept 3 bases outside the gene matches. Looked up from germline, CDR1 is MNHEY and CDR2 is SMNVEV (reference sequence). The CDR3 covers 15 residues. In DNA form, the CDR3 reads TGTGCCAGCAGCGCGGGACTAGCGGGAACAGATACGCAGTATTTT. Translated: CASSAGLAGTDTQYF.

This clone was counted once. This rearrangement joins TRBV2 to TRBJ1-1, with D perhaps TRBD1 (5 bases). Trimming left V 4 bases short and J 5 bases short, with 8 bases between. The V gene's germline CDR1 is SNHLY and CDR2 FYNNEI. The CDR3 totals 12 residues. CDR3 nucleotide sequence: TGTGCCAGCAGTGGTCAGGGAACTGAAGCTTTCTTT. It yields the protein CASSGQGTEAFF.

The DNA of the CDR3 is TGTGCTAGTGGTTCAGGGACACTATCAGGGGTAGAGACCCAGTACTTC. Its protein product is CASGSGTLSGVETQYF. The chain recombines TRBV12-5 with TRBJ2-5; tentative D call: TRBD1 (6 bases). The CDR3 loop spans 16 amino acids. V was trimmed by 4 bases and J by 4 bases, leaving 19 bases between them. In germline, CDR1 is LGHNT, CDR2 FRNRAP. The whole variable domain, filled in from reference TRBV12-5 and TRBJ2-5, reads DARVTQTPRHKVTEMGQEVTMRCQPILGHNTVFWYRQTMMQGLELLAYFRNRAPLDDSGMPKDRFSAEMPDATLATLKIQPSEPRDSAVYFCASGSGTLSGVETQYFGPGTRLLVL.

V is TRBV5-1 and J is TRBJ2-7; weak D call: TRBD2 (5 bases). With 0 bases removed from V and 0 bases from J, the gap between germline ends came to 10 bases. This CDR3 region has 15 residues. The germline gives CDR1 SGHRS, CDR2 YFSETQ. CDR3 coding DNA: TGCGCCAGCAGCTTGGATCTGGGGAGCTCCTACGAGCAGTACTTC. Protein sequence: CASSLDLGSSYEQYF.

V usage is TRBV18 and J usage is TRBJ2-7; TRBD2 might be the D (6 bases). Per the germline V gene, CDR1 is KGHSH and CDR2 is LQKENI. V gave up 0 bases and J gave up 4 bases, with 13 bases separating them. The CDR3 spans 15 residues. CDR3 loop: CASSPPGRGIYEQYV. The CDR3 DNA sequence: TGTGCCAGCTCACCACCGGGCCGGGGGATTTACGAGCAGTACGTC.

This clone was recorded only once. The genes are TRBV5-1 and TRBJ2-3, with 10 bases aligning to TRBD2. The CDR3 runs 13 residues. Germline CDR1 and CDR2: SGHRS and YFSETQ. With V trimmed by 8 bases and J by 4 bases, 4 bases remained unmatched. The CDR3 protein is CASTSGVADTQYF. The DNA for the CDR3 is TGCGCCAGTACTAGCGGGGTCGCAGATACGCAGTATTTT.

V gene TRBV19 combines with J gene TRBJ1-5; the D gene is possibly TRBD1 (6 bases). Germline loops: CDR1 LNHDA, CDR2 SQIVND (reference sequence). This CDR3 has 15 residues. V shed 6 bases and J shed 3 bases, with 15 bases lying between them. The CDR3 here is CASSPLPGDNQPQHF. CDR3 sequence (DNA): TGTGCCAGTAGCCCACTTCCAGGGGACAATCAGCCCCAGCATTTT.